These 21 T cell receptor beta chains originate from one sample sequenced in a study of tumor-infiltrating lymphocytes in primary liver carcinoma. Out of unsorted whole blood came the blood RNA, and germline DNA was extracted as well. Starting material of approximately 500 ng total RNA yielded TCR beta cDNA via a constant-region primer. Investigators got TCR beta libraries out of three nested multiplex PCR rounds, done with slightly modified ARM-PCR. TRBV1-TRBV30 forward primers and a C-beta reverse primer were used in the first two PCR rounds, which each ran for approximately 11 cycles. TCRdb ran MiXCR on the multiplex PCR reads and lists one entry per CDR3 protein. Of around 170,000 distinct CDR3 sequences in the sample, 60% are singletons; the top ten hold about 72%. The sequencing input was peripheral blood. The source is a middle-aged man with primary liver carcinoma and hepatitis B virus infection.

A word on this clonotype: Germline and junction disagree at one end, which may indicate a read error. V is TRBV11-2 and J is TRBJ1-1, with TRBD1 as a possible D gene (5 bases). CDR3 size: 15 residues. The germline gives CDR1 SGHAT, CDR2 FQNNGV. The CDR3 region is CASSFLSQGGTETFF. CDR3 DNA sequence: TGCGCCAGCAGCTTCCTTTCCCAGGGCGGTACTGAAACTTTCTTT.

In its sample, this clonotype was seen once. The chain has TRBV11-3 and TRBJ2-7; no clear D gene. Trimming left V 5 bases short and J 6 bases short, with 11 bases between. The CDR3 sequence is 12 residues long. Germline CDR1 reads SGHNT; CDR2 reads YENEEA. CDR3 in DNA: TGTGCCAGCAGCACGGTAGGTGGCGAGCAGTACTTC. Its protein product is CASSTVGGEQYF. The entire variable domain, with the rest obtained from reference TRBV11-3 and TRBJ2-7, is as follows: EAGVVQSPRYKIIEKKQPVAFWCNPISGHNTLYWYLQNLGQGPELLIRYENEEAVDDSQLPKDRFSAERLKGVDSTLKIQPAELGDSAVYLCASSTVGGEQYFGPGTRLTVT.

V is TRBV6-5 and J is TRBJ2-7, with TRBD1 identical over 8 bases. Per germline, CDR1 MNHEY and CDR2 SVGAGI. The CDR3 totals 12 residues. J lost 5 bases, V lost 8 bases, and 5 bases had no gene match. CDR3 protein: CASGDRPDEQYF. CDR3 sequence (DNA): TGTGCCAGCGGGGACAGGCCGGACGAGCAGTACTTC.

On this clonotype itself: A much larger clone sits a single nucleotide away, making a read error possible. The chain links TRBV4-1 to TRBJ2-5; no clear D. The CDR3 consists of 13 residues. Germline V CDR1 and CDR2: MGHRA, YSYEKL. V lost 0 bases, J lost 8 bases, and 10 bases lay in between. In DNA, the CDR3 is TGCGCCAGCAGCCAAGATTTCTGGGATACCCAGTACTTC. Amino acid sequence: CASSQDFWDTQYF.

Turning to this clonotype: The conserved phenylalanine or tryptophan normally closing the CDR3 is absent here, so this likely arose from a read error. The chain links TRBV4-1 to TRBJ1-2; D ambiguous. This CDR3 has 9 amino acids. Germline CDR1 reads MGHRA; CDR2 reads YSYEKL. CDR3 in DNA: TGCCCCAGCAAACCGGGCTACACCTCA. Protein product: CPSKPGYTS.

A note on this clonotype: A much larger clonotype is one base distant, so this may be a read error. The chain is built from TRBV11-2 and TRBJ2-5; unclear D gene. The germline gives CDR1 SGHAT, CDR2 FQNNGV. The CDR3 is 13 residues long. The CDR3 region is CASSLGIEEAQYF. Written as DNA, the CDR3 is TGTGCCAGCAGCTTAGGGATAGAAGAGGCCCAGTACTTC.

V is TRBV13 and J is TRBJ2-3; D is unresolved. V was clipped by 0 bases and J by 2 bases, with 9 bases between them. The germline V gene encodes CDR1 PRHDT and CDR2 FYEKMQ (reference sequence). The length of the CDR3 is 15 residues. The CDR3 is CASSLGAIFTDTQYF. The DNA for the CDR3 is TGTGCCAGCAGCTTAGGGGCAATTTTCACAGATACGCAGTATTTT.

Points on this clonotype: Compared with germline, one end of the junction differs, possibly owing to a read error. V is TRBV6-5 and J is TRBJ2-4; TRBD2 matches 9 bases. The V gene's germline CDR1 is MNHEY and CDR2 SVGAGI. The CDR3 consists of 16 residues. CDR3 sequence: CASSPLGRAGGNVQYF. CDR3 coding DNA: TGTGCCAGCAGCCCCCTAGGGAGAGCGGGAGGAAACGTTCAGTACTTC.

In the case of this clonotype: Compared with germline, one end of the junction differs, possibly owing to a read error. The chain recombines TRBV4-1 with TRBJ1-6; tentative D call: TRBD1 (6 bases). The CDR3 loop spans 18 amino acids. Germline V lookup: CDR1 MGHRA, CDR2 YSYEKL. The CDR3 nucleotides read TGCGCCAGCAGCCAAGATACGAGGGGGTACAGAGGGGGTTCACCCATCCACTTT. Amino acids: CASSQDTRGYRGGSPIHF.

In its sample, this clonotype was seen a few times. A read error may account for a junction end that differs from germline. This rearrangement joins TRBV7-9 to TRBJ2-7; D remains unclear. This CDR3 comprises 15 residues. The V gene's germline CDR1 is SEHNR and CDR2 FQNEAQ (reference sequence). CDR3: CTSSPVGPTSYEQYF. The CDR3, as DNA: TGTACCAGCAGCCCAGTGGGCCCCACTTCCTACGAGCAGTACTTC.

The chain has TRBV6-5 and TRBJ2-3; 11 positions agree with TRBD2. Germline CDR1 MNHEY, CDR2 SVGAGI. The CDR3 sequence is 17 residues long. Germline trimming cut 5 bases from V and 4 bases from J; bases unmatched to any gene: 11. The CDR3 protein is CASSPPPLAGGADTQYF. As DNA, the CDR3 is TGTGCCAGCAGTCCACCACCCCTAGCGGGAGGCGCAGATACGCAGTATTTT.

On this clonotype itself: This likely comes from a read error, as the CDR3 has no conserved phenylalanine or tryptophan at its end. The chain uses TRBV11-2 and TRBJ2-5, with D perhaps matching TRBD2 (5 bases). The germline V and J ends were trimmed by 6 bases and 4 bases, with 21 bases remaining between them. The CDR3 totals 16 residues. The germline CDR1 and CDR2 sequences are SGHAT and FQNNGV. CDR3: CASSRSSAGNRETQYI. The CDR3 DNA sequence: TGTGCCAGCAGTCGAAGTAGCGCCGGGAATCGAGAGACCCAGTACATC.

The rearrangement links TRBV5-1 to TRBJ2-5, with TRBD2 matching 13 bases. CDR3 length equals 16 residues. With 3 bases clipped from V and 2 bases from J, the junction kept 4 bases outside the gene matches. Germline CDR1 is SGHRS and CDR2 is YFSETQ. This CDR3 reads CASSSGTSGAQETQYF. The CDR3 DNA sequence: TGCGCCAGCAGCTCCGGGACTAGCGGGGCACAAGAGACCCAGTACTTC.

This clonotype was detected once. The V and J genes are TRBV11-2 and TRBJ2-1; 9 bases map to TRBD2. CDR1 and CDR2 (germline): SGHAT, FQNNGV. Trimming cost V 5 bases and J 3 bases; bases outside gene matches: 8. This CDR3 has 16 amino acids. This chain's CDR3 is CASSRTSEWGYNEQFF. The CDR3 nucleotides are TGTGCCAGCAGCCGGACTAGCGAGTGGGGCTACAATGAGCAGTTCTTC.

The chain recombines TRBV12-3 or TRBV12-4 with TRBJ1-5, with D unclear. This CDR3 comprises 13 residues. The V gene lost 7 bases and the J gene lost 4 bases, with 11 bases spanning the gap. The CDR3 coding sequence is TGTGCCAGCACCCCGGGCCAAAATCAGCCCCAGCATTTT. This encodes CASTPGQNQPQHF.

This clonotype was observed at least ten times. The chain employs TRBV12-3 or TRBV12-4 and TRBJ2-1, with a weak D call TRBD1 (5 bases). Trimming cost V 3 bases and J 5 bases, with 14 bases left between them. This CDR3 contains 15 residues. This CDR3 is CASSFGQGENNEQFF. For the CDR3, the DNA is TGTGCCAGCAGTTTCGGCCAGGGTGAGAACAATGAGCAGTTCTTC.

On this clonotype itself: This could be a read error, since a much larger clone is one nucleotide away. The chain links TRBV4-2 to TRBJ2-1, with D tentatively TRBD2 (6 bases). The CDR3 has 17 residues. CDR1 and CDR2 (germline): LGHNA, YNFKEQ. The CDR3 coding sequence is TGTGCCACCAGCCAAGATCGGCCGGGAGCGCTCTACAATGAGCAGTTCTTC. It encodes CATSQDRPGALYNEQFF.

About this clonotype: An end of the junction does not agree with germline; a read error may underlie this. The genes are TRBV11-1 and TRBJ1-1; a weak D match, TRBD1 (6 bases). The germline gives CDR1 SGHAT, CDR2 FQDESV (reference sequence). This CDR3 is built from 13 residues. The CDR3 sequence is CASSLGQSGQAFF. The CDR3 nucleotides read TGCGCCAGCAGCTTAGGACAGTCCGGTCAAGCTTTCTTT.

The sample holds a few counts of this clonotype. The chain links TRBV12-3 or TRBV12-4 to TRBJ1-6; D is perhaps TRBD1 (6 bases). CDR3 length equals 14 residues. V gave up 2 bases and J gave up 7 bases, with 9 bases separating them. CDR3 DNA: TGTGCCAGCAGTTTAAGGGGGACAAATTCACCCCTCCACTTT. Translated: CASSLRGTNSPLHF.

J is TRBJ2-7 and V is TRBV7-9; D is perhaps TRBD2 (5 bases). The CDR3 contains 16 residues. With 0 bases removed from V and 7 bases from J, the gap between germline ends came to 19 bases. Germline CDR1 and CDR2: SEHNR and FQNEAQ (reference sequence). This chain's CDR3 is CASSLAAGQALREQYF. The CDR3 DNA follows: TGTGCCAGCAGCTTAGCGGCGGGCCAGGCCTTGCGTGAGCAGTACTTC.

To note about this clonotype: A much larger clone lies one base from this, so it may be a read error. The gene calls are TRBV11-2 and TRBJ2-3; TRBD2 aligns across 10 bases. V lost 0 bases to trimming and J lost 6 bases; unmatched junction nucleotides: 9. Germline V lookup: CDR1 SGHAT, CDR2 FQNNGV. This CDR3 has 17 residues. This CDR3 is CASSLEQIAGGSDTQYF. CDR3 DNA sequence: TGTGCCAGCAGCTTAGAGCAAATAGCGGGAGGCTCGGATACGCAGTATTTT. The full variable domain, with the rest looked up from reference TRBV11-2 and TRBJ2-3, is EAGVAQSPRYKIIEKRQSVAFWCNPISGHATLYWYQQILGQGPKLLIQFQNNGVVDDSQLPKDRFSAERLKGVDSTLKIQPAKLEDSAVYLCASSLEQIAGGSDTQYFGPGTRLTVL.